Shown below are 19 T cell receptor beta chains from a single sample sequenced in a study of CD8+CD57+ T cells in acquired aplastic anemia (dated by TCRdb to 2017 to 2018). Instrument used: Illumina HiSeq 2000. Genomic DNA was used as template for profiling of TCR beta VDJ combinations and CDR3 sequences. In TCRdb, the public reads were trimmed at Q25 with fastp and aligned with MiXCR, with productive beta chains retained. A single entry per CDR3 protein holds the most common genes and DNA from its merged rows. The sample data list under 500,000 distinct CDR3 sequences, and around 32% of these were observed just once. The ten largest clones add up to less than 0.85% of the sample. The patients picked for sequencing were ones in whom flow cytometry had shown an expansion of CD8+CD57+ cells. The specimen was sorted CD4+, CD8+, or CD8+CD57+ T cells (not recorded which) from PBMCs. These receptors were collected from a human donor with aplastic anemia.

The genes are TRBV20-1 and TRBJ2-3; TRBD2 might be the D (5 bases). The CDR3 runs to 8 residues. The germline V gene encodes CDR1 DFQATT and CDR2 SNEGSKA (reference sequence). In DNA form, the CDR3 reads TGCAGGGCGGGTACGCAGTATTTT. It specifies CRAGTQYF.

Many counts were recorded for this clonotype. The J gene is TRBJ2-7, the V gene TRBV19; D might be TRBD1 (6 bases). The V end lost 5 bases, the J end lost 0 bases, and 17 bases lay between the germline ends. The CDR3 runs 16 residues. The germline V gene encodes CDR1 LNHDA and CDR2 SQIVND (reference sequence). The CDR3 is CASSASPQGISYEQYF. The CDR3 DNA is TGTGCCAGTAGTGCATCCCCACAGGGAATCTCCTACGAGCAGTACTTC.

This clonotype was detected once. This chain links TRBV20-1 with TRBJ2-5; TRBD1 or TRBD2 may be the D gene (6 bases each). Germline CDR1 is DFQATT and CDR2 is SNEGSKA (reference sequence). Between the trimmed V and J ends, which lost 2 bases and 0 bases, there was a span of 13 bases. CDR3 length: 15 residues. The CDR3 here is CSARPRGRDQETQYF. CDR3 coding DNA: TGCAGTGCTAGACCCCGGGGGCGCGACCAAGAGACCCAGTACTTC.

This clonotype occurred a few times. Being one base from a much bigger clone, this may be a read error. The CDR3 carries no conserved terminal phenylalanine or tryptophan, so it likely arises from a read error. The gene calls are TRBV12-3 or TRBV12-4 and TRBJ1-2; D is ambiguous. Trimming shortened V by 7 bases and J by 0 bases, and 12 bases separated the two germline ends. The CDR3 is 14 amino acids. The CDR3 region is CASTRTATNYGYTL. The CDR3 DNA reads as TGTGCCAGCACCCGGACTGCAACTAACTATGGCTACACCCTC.

The chain couples TRBV20-1 to TRBJ1-1, with D uncertain. This CDR3 is built from 12 residues. V was trimmed by 6 bases and J by 3 bases, leaving 11 bases between them. CDR1 DFQATT and CDR2 SNEGSKA come from the germline V gene (reference sequence). CDR3 residues: CSAPGSDTEAFF. The CDR3, as DNA: TGCAGTGCACCGGGCTCGGACACTGAAGCTTTCTTT.

V and J are TRBV2 and TRBJ1-1, with TRBD1 matching over 7 bases. There are 14 residues in the CDR3. Trimming took 7 bases from V and 5 from J; bases not matched to a gene: 10. Looked up from germline, CDR1 is SNHLY and CDR2 is FYNNEI. CDR3: CASKRGRMITEAFF. The CDR3 DNA is TGTGCCAGCAAGAGGGGGCGTATGATTACTGAAGCTTTCTTT.

This clonotype was observed at least ten times. DNA for the CDR3: TGTGCCAGCAGCTCCCGGACAGCTAGCTACACCTTC. It translates to CASSSRTASYTF. The chain links TRBV7-9 to TRBJ1-2; a weak D match, TRBD1 (6 bases). Germline V gives CDR1 SEHNR, CDR2 FQNEAQ (reference sequence). V lost 4 bases and J lost 9, with 12 bases in between. This CDR3 spans 12 amino acids.

This clonotype came up many times. The chain carries TRBV12-3 or TRBV12-4 and TRBJ1-5, with D maybe TRBD1 (5 bases). Trimming took off 7 bases at V and 7 bases at J, with 14 bases between the two ends. The CDR3 totals 13 residues. CDR3 amino acids: CASTAGRGQPQHF. The CDR3 DNA follows: TGTGCCAGCACGGCCGGAAGGGGACAGCCCCAGCATTTT.

This clonotype was recorded at least ten times. The chain employs TRBV10-3 and TRBJ1-6; 7 bases match TRBD1. V lost 2 bases to trimming and J lost 4 bases; unmatched junction nucleotides: 8. Per the germline V gene, CDR1 is ENHRY and CDR2 is SYGVKD. CDR3 length: 17 residues. The CDR3 sequence: CAISERRGQEYNSPLHF. CDR3 in DNA: TGTGCCATCAGTGAGAGACGCGGACAGGAGTATAATTCACCCCTCCACTTT.

The gene calls are TRBV15 and TRBJ1-1; no clear D. V lost 3 bases, J lost 5 bases, and 10 bases lay in between. The length of the CDR3 is 13 residues. Germline assignment: CDR1 LNHNV and CDR2 YYDKDF (reference sequence). CDR3 coding DNA: TGTGCCACCAGCAGTAGGAAGAGAACTGAAGCTTTCTTT. It encodes CATSSRKRTEAFF.

This clonotype was observed many times. The chain combines TRBV15 with TRBJ2-7; tentatively, D is TRBD1 or TRBD2 (5 bases each). The CDR3 runs to 14 residues. V lost 5 bases to trimming and J lost 2 bases, with 13 bases between them. Germline loops: CDR1 LNHNV, CDR2 YYDKDF (reference sequence). The CDR3 is CATSGRGLAYEQYF. DNA for the CDR3: TGTGCCACCAGCGGCCGGGGCCTAGCCTACGAGCAGTACTTC.

The V and J genes are TRBV6-5 and TRBJ1-1; 8 bases agree with TRBD1. This CDR3 has 16 residues. V shed 5 bases and J 10 bases; nucleotides not matched to a gene: 18. Germline CDR1 is MNHEY and CDR2 is SVGAGI. CDR3 in amino acids: CASSNPSGQGLVGAFF. For the CDR3, the DNA is TGTGCCAGCAGTAACCCAAGCGGACAGGGCTTGGTGGGAGCTTTCTTT.

With respect to this clonotype: A junction end diverges from the germline sequence, so it may reflect a read error. This sequence joins TRBV10-3 and TRBJ2-5, with 8 bases aligning to TRBD2. Per the germline V gene, CDR1 is ENHRY and CDR2 is SYGVKD. The CDR3 extends over 16 amino acids. The CDR3 protein is CASSSAPPLAGETQYF. CDR3 coding DNA: TGTGCCAGCAGTTCCGCGCCCCCGCTAGCGGGAGAGACCCAGTACTTC.

About this clonotype itself: One base away lies a much larger clone, so this may be a sequencing read error. V and J are TRBV7-8 and TRBJ2-3; D not resolved. CDR1 SGHVS and CDR2 FQNEAQ come from the germline V gene. V lost 9 bases and J lost 1, with 17 bases in between. The CDR3 is 15 residues long. DNA of the CDR3: TGTGCCAGTAGTCCCCTCACATCTGGCACAGATACGCAGTATTTT. Protein: CASSPLTSGTDTQYF. The full variable domain, with the rest looked up from reference TRBV7-8 and TRBJ2-3, is GAGVSQSPRYKVAKRGQDVALRCDPISGHVSLFWYQQALGQGPEFLTYFQNEAQLDKSGLPSDRFFAERPEGSVSTLKIQRTQQEDSAVYLCASSPLTSGTDTQYFGPGTRLTVL.

This clonotype was picked up many times. V usage is TRBV20-1 and J usage is TRBJ1-2, with D possibly being TRBD1 (6 bases). Germline CDR1 DFQATT, CDR2 SNEGSKA (reference sequence). This CDR3 comprises 12 residues. Trimming cost V 3 bases and J 8 bases, with 13 bases left between them. In DNA form, the CDR3 reads TGCAGTGCTAGGGACAGAGGAAAGGGCTACACCTTC. It specifies CSARDRGKGYTF.

The rearrangement uses TRBV7-2 and TRBJ2-3, with D possibly matching TRBD2 (5 bases). V was clipped by 1 base and J by 2 bases, with 19 bases between them. This CDR3 spans 18 amino acids. Germline V lookup: CDR1 SGHTA, CDR2 FQGNSA. CDR3 sequence reads: CASSLVGRGRLYTDTQYF. As DNA, the CDR3 is TGTGCCAGCAGCTTAGTAGGACGGGGAAGGCTTTACACAGATACGCAGTATTTT.

This clonotype has a count of ten or more. This chain joins TRBV19 and TRBJ1-1; TRBD1 might be the D (5 bases). The V end was cut by 1 base, the J end by 0 bases, with 9 bases between. The CDR3 contains 15 residues. Germline values: CDR1 LNHDA, CDR2 SQIVND (reference sequence). CDR3 coding DNA: TGTGCCAGTAGTATAGTAGCAGGGATGAACACTGAAGCTTTCTTT. This codes for CASSIVAGMNTEAFF.

This clonotype has more than one count but fewer than ten. The chain combines TRBV6-5 with TRBJ1-5, with D possibly matching TRBD1 (5 bases). Germline-derived CDR1 and CDR2 are MNHEY and SVGAGI. The CDR3 has 15 amino acids. V was shortened by 0 bases and J by 9 bases, with 15 bases between the two germline ends. The CDR3 DNA follows: TGTGCCAGCAGTTACTCGACGGACTGGGGGAGGCCCCAGCATTTT. This sequence encodes CASSYSTDWGRPQHF.

This clonotype turned up a few times. V usage is TRBV20-1 and J usage is TRBJ1-1; D perhaps matches TRBD1 (6 bases). Trimming removed 5 bases from V and 1 base from J, with 8 bases in between. The CDR3 runs to 12 residues. Germline loops: CDR1 DFQATT, CDR2 SNEGSKA (reference sequence). This CDR3 is CSAVQGNTEAFF. The CDR3 bases are TGCAGTGCTGTACAGGGGAACACTGAAGCTTTCTTT.